This T cell receptor (beta chain) came from a study of cytomegalovirus exposure and HLA in healthy donors. The study, taken as a whole, reports: Segments of the TCR beta V type were, in most cases, productive about 87% or about 30% of the time in an earlier analysis.

This PCR relied on a set of 60 Vbeta primers and 13 Jbeta primers. The assay was immunoSEQ multiplex PCR, and TCRdb's table has in-frame clones only and misses some. The sample contains 150,000 or so clones, around 75% of which appear only once. The V and J ends lost 4 bases and 1 base, in that order; junction bases with no gene match: 10. Germline CDR1 and CDR2: SGHRS and YFSETQ. The CDR3 loop spans 19 amino acids. A remark on this clone: Its antigen is as yet unknown.

The clonotype was recovered from a man aged 18 to 30 in good health and CMV-seropositive. The sequenced material came from PBMCs. The chain combines TRBV5-1 with TRBJ2-2; 13 bases are a match to TRBD2. CDR3 sequence reads: CASSRRPGLAGLNTGELFF. DNA of the CDR3: TGCGCCAGCAGCCGACGACCGGGACTAGCGGGACTGAACACCGGGGAGCTGTTTTTT. The whole variable domain, filled in from reference TRBV5-1 and TRBJ2-2, reads KAGVTQTPRYLIKTRGQQVTLSCSPISGHRSVSWYQQTPGQGLQFLFEYFSETQRNKGNFPGRFSGRQFSNSRSEMNVSTLELGDSALYLCASSRRPGLAGLNTGELFFGEGSRLTVL.